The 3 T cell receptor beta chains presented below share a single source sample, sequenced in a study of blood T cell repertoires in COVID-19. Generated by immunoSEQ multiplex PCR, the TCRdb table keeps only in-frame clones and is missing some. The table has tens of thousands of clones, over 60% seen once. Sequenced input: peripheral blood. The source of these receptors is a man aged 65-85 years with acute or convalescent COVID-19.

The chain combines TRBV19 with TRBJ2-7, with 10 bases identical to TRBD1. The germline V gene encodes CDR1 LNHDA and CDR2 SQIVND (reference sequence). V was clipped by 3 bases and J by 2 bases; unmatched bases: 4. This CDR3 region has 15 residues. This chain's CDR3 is CASSMGQGIPYEQYF. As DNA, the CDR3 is TGTGCCAGTAGTATGGGACAGGGGATTCCCTACGAGCAGTACTTC.

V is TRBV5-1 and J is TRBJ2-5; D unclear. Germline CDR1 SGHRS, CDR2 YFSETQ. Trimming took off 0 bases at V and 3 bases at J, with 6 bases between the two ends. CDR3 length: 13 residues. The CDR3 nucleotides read TGCGCCAGCAGCTTGGGGGCGAAAGAGACCCAGTACTTC. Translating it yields CASSLGAKETQYF.

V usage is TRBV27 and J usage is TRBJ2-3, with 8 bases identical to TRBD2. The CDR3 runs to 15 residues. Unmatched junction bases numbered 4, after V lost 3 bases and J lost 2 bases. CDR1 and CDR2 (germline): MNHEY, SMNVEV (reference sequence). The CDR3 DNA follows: TGTGCCAGCAGTTTCGGACTAGCCCCCACAGATACGCAGTATTTT. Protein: CASSFGLAPTDTQYF.